This TCR beta chain appears in the sequencing data of a study of cytomegalovirus exposure and HLA in healthy donors. General study points: As confirmed in vitro, a few CMV-associated chains were specific for CMV antigens. In a later analysis, productive TCRs from donors in an Asian-associated ancestry cluster reportedly carried fewer N-insertions than the cohort mean.

Comment on this clone: Its specificity is unknown.

Trimming took 0 bases from V and 4 from J, leaving 4 bases between them. This CDR3 spans 12 amino acids. Germline CDR1 is LGHNA and CDR2 is YNFKEQ. Amplification used 60 Vbeta primers and 13 Jbeta primers. The data were produced by immunoSEQ multiplex PCR, yet TCRdb's version contains in-frame clones alone and is incomplete. The data show some 60,000 clones, more than 70% seen once. Sequencing used PBMCs. J is TRBJ2-7 and V is TRBV4-2; no definite D call. The sequence was obtained from a man younger than 35 in good health and CMV-seronegative. In DNA, the CDR3 is TGTGCCAGCAGCCAAGATCGGTACGAGCAGTACTTC. It yields the protein CASSQDRYEQYF.